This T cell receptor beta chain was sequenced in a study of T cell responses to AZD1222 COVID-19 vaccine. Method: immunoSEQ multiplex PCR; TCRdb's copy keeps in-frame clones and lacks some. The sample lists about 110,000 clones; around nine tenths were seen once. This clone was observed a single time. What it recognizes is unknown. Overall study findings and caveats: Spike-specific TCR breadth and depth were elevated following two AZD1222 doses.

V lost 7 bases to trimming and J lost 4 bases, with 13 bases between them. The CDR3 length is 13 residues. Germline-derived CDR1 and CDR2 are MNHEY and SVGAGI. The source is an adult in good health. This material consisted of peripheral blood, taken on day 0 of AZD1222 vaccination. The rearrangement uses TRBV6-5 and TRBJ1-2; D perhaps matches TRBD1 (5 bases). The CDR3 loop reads CASISLRGYGYTF. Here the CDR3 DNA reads TGTGCCAGCATCTCACTGAGGGGCTATGGCTACACCTTC.